These 3 T cell receptor beta chains came from one sample sequenced in a study of shared clonotypes between healthy human individuals. The data were produced by immunoSEQ multiplex PCR, yet TCRdb's version contains in-frame clones alone and is incomplete. Of hundreds of thousands of clones listed, 90% to 97% are singletons. Positive CCR7 selection of CD45RO-negative cells yielded the naive CD8 cells, and terminally differentiated effector memory CD45RA+ cells were excluded. Input material: naive CD8+ T cells sorted from blood. The receptors were gathered from a woman between 25 and 40 years old in good health.

The chain links TRBV9 to TRBJ2-1; D is perhaps TRBD2 (5 bases). The CDR3 is made up of 14 amino acids. V shed 0 bases and J shed 9 bases, with 13 bases lying between them. In germline, CDR1 is SGDLS, CDR2 YYNGEE. The CDR3 loop is CASSVVSSWVEQFF. As DNA, the CDR3 is TGTGCCAGCAGCGTAGTATCTAGCTGGGTTGAGCAGTTCTTC. The full variable domain, in which reference TRBV9 and TRBJ2-1 provide the parts outside the CDR3, is DSGVTQTPKHLITATGQRVTLRCSPRSGDLSVYWYQQSLDQGLQFLIQYYNGEERAKGNILERFSAQQFPDLHSELNLSSLELGDSALYFCASSVVSSWVEQFFGPGTRLTVL.

The chain employs TRBV28 and TRBJ2-7; D remains ambiguous. Trimming removed 7 bases at V and 3 bases at J, with 19 bases between. The CDR3 has 15 amino acids. In germline, CDR1 is MDHEN, CDR2 SYDVKM. CDR3 nucleotides: TGTGCCAGCACGAACCTAATAAACGGAGACTACGAGCAGTACTTC. The encoded protein is CASTNLINGDYEQYF. Full variable domain (outside the CDR3, taken from reference TRBV28 and TRBJ2-7): DVKVTQSSRYLVKRTGEKVFLECVQDMDHENMFWYRQDPGLGLRLIYFSYDVKMKEKGDIPEGYSVSREKKERFSLILESASTNQTSMYLCASTNLINGDYEQYFGPGTRLTVT.

The V call is TRBV2, the J call TRBJ1-1, with TRBD1 as a possible D gene (5 bases). CDR1 is SNHLY and CDR2 is FYNNEI in the germline V gene. The V end was cut by 6 bases, the J end by 7 bases, with 15 bases between. The CDR3 runs 13 residues. The CDR3 nucleotides are TGTGCCAGCAGAGGGGAAGATCGTAATGAAGCTTTCTTT. Translated, it gives CASRGEDRNEAFF.